A single sample gave rise to the 22 T cell receptor beta chains below, sequenced in a study of shared clonotypes between healthy human individuals (dated by TCRdb to the early 2020s). Receptor libraries were prepared by the immunoSEQ multiplex PCR assay. In TCRdb, the immuneACCESS table is reduced to in-frame sequences with V and J assigned. These tables do not hold every clone; where another copy was compared, an unresolved V gene accounts for under half, and the others remain unexplained. Recorded for this sample are a few million clones; approximately 92% of them occurred a single time. The ten largest clones take up 0.14% of the sample. The specimen sequenced was naive CD4+ T cells sorted from blood. This specimen's cell subset or site label, per the study, means: CD45RA+ positively selected. Receptors were obtained from a young man in good health.

A single count supports this clone. V usage is TRBV7-9 and J usage is TRBJ1-1; perhaps TRBD1 as D (6 bases). The CDR3 totals 12 residues. Germline CDR1 SEHNR, CDR2 FQNEAQ (reference sequence). Trimming took 7 bases from V and 7 from J, leaving 13 bases between them. The CDR3 spells CASNSGQLEAFF. The CDR3, as DNA: TGTGCCAGCAACTCCGGACAGCTTGAAGCTTTCTTT.

This chain joins TRBV7-3 and TRBJ2-3; 8 bases fit TRBD2. Germline values: CDR1 SGHTA, CDR2 FQGTGA. The CDR3 extends over 16 amino acids. The J segment lost 0 bases and the V segment lost 5 bases, leaving 7 bases of the junction unmatched. CDR3 protein: CASSPRERGSTDTQYF. The CDR3 nucleotides are TGTGCCAGCAGCCCCCGAGAGCGGGGGAGCACAGATACGCAGTATTTT.

The V call is TRBV5-1, the J call TRBJ2-5; D is perhaps TRBD1 or TRBD2 (5 bases each). V was cut by 4 bases and J by 7 bases, with 14 bases left in between. The germline V gene has CDR1 SGHRS and CDR2 YFSETQ. CDR3 length: 13 amino acids. CDR3 in amino acids: CASSLGSGGTQYF. In DNA, the CDR3 is TGCGCCAGCAGCCTTGGAAGTGGGGGGACCCAGTACTTC.

The V call is TRBV18, the J call TRBJ2-3; 12 nucleotides match TRBD2. With V trimmed by 5 bases and J by 2 bases, 5 bases remained unmatched. Germline-derived CDR1 and CDR2 are KGHSH and LQKENI. This CDR3 spans 16 amino acids. As DNA, the CDR3 is TGTGCCAGCTCAGGGACTAGCGGGTCAACCACAGATACGCAGTATTTT. This codes for CASSGTSGSTTDTQYF. Filled out from reference TRBV18 and TRBJ2-3, the complete variable domain reads NAGVMQNPRHLVRRRGQEARLRCSPMKGHSHVYWYRQLPEEGLKFMVYLQKENIIDESGMPKERFSAEFPKEGPSILRIQQVVRGDSAAYFCASSGTSGSTTDTQYFGPGTRLTVL.

This chain uses TRBV7-2 with TRBJ2-5; D is perhaps TRBD2 (5 bases). Germline V gene sequence: CDR1 SGHTA, CDR2 FQGNSA. V was trimmed by 1 base and J by 5 bases, leaving 8 bases between them. The CDR3 extends over 13 amino acids. The DNA for the CDR3 is TGTGCCAGCAGCTTAGTTAGCGACGAGACCCAGTACTTC. This sequence encodes CASSLVSDETQYF.

This chain links TRBV5-8 with TRBJ1-5, with D hard to call. The CDR3 extends over 17 amino acids. Trimming shortened V by 2 bases and J by 2 bases, and 17 bases separated the two germline ends. Looked up from germline, CDR1 is SGHTS and CDR2 is YDEGEE. Here the CDR3 reads CASSFAGRDGGNQPQHF. In nucleotides, the CDR3 is TGTGCCAGCAGCTTCGCCGGGAGGGATGGGGGCAATCAGCCCCAGCATTTT.

The chain is built from TRBV6-1 and TRBJ1-1; D gene uncertain. The CDR3 loop spans 14 amino acids. The ends were cut back, 4 bases at V and 4 bases at J, with 13 bases in the middle. The germline gives CDR1 MNHNS, CDR2 SASEGT. CDR3: CASSVGAAGTEAFF. In nucleotides, the CDR3 is TGTGCCAGCAGTGTTGGAGCCGCCGGCACTGAAGCTTTCTTT.

V usage is TRBV18 and J usage is TRBJ2-7; 9 positions agree with TRBD1. J lost 4 bases, V lost 7 bases, and 14 bases had no gene match. CDR1 is KGHSH, CDR2 LQKENI, per germline. The CDR3 loop spans 16 amino acids. The CDR3 sequence: CASFKKTGTGSYEQYF. The DNA for the CDR3 is TGTGCCAGCTTCAAAAAAACCGGGACAGGGTCGTACGAGCAGTACTTC.

The chain is built from TRBV29-1 and TRBJ1-4; D may be TRBD1 (5 bases). The germline gives CDR1 SQVTM, CDR2 ANQGSEA. Deletions cut 7 bases from V and 5 bases from J, with 17 bases between. The CDR3 is 14 amino acids. The CDR3 loop is CSARGAGRNEKLFF. The DNA for the CDR3 is TGCAGCGCCCGAGGAGCAGGGAGGAATGAAAAACTGTTTTTT.

The V and J genes are TRBV18 and TRBJ1-1, with D perhaps matching TRBD1 (6 bases). Trimming left V 5 bases short and J 1 base short, with 14 bases between. In germline, CDR1 is KGHSH, CDR2 LQKENI. The CDR3 runs 15 residues. Written as DNA, the CDR3 is TGTGCCAGCTCATCTACAGGGATGGGGAACACTGAAGCTTTCTTT. It codes for CASSSTGMGNTEAFF. The variable domain in full, completed from reference TRBV18 and TRBJ1-1, reads NAGVMQNPRHLVRRRGQEARLRCSPMKGHSHVYWYRQLPEEGLKFMVYLQKENIIDESGMPKERFSAEFPKEGPSILRIQQVVRGDSAAYFCASSSTGMGNTEAFFGQGTRLTVV.

The CDR3 DNA reads TGTGCCAGCAGCTTACGTGGGAGTCTCGTCGGGGAGCTGTTTTTT. It specifies CASSLRGSLVGELFF. The chain combines TRBV7-2 with TRBJ2-2, with D tentatively TRBD2 (5 bases). Germline V gene sequence: CDR1 SGHTA, CDR2 FQGNSA. The CDR3 has 15 amino acids. V was trimmed by 2 bases and J by 7 bases, leaving 14 bases between them.

The J gene is TRBJ2-7, the V gene TRBV4-1; no firm D call. The V gene's germline CDR1 is MGHRA and CDR2 YSYEKL. The CDR3 runs to 14 residues. Trimming cost V 1 base and J 6 bases, with 13 bases left between them. The CDR3 loop is CASSQVFQTPEQYF. The CDR3 coding sequence is TGCGCCAGCAGCCAAGTCTTCCAAACCCCCGAGCAGTACTTC.

The V gene is TRBV4-1, the J gene TRBJ2-1; tentatively, D is TRBD1 (6 bases). Germline V lookup: CDR1 MGHRA, CDR2 YSYEKL. This CDR3 has 17 residues. V was trimmed by 1 base and J by 8 bases, leaving 21 bases between them. DNA for the CDR3: TGCGCCAGCAGCCAAGGGGTTACAGGGATTCAGCAACATGAGCAGTTCTTC. Its translation: CASSQGVTGIQQHEQFF.

This clone was observed a single time. The chain links TRBV18 to TRBJ2-2; the D gene is possibly TRBD2 (5 bases). This CDR3 region has 14 residues. V was trimmed by 9 bases and J by 0 bases, leaving 11 bases between them. In germline, CDR1 is KGHSH, CDR2 LQKENI. CDR3 region: CASFGGSNTGELFF. The DNA of the CDR3 is TGTGCCAGTTTCGGCGGGTCGAACACCGGGGAGCTGTTTTTT. The whole variable domain, filled in from reference TRBV18 and TRBJ2-2, reads NAGVMQNPRHLVRRRGQEARLRCSPMKGHSHVYWYRQLPEEGLKFMVYLQKENIIDESGMPKERFSAEFPKEGPSILRIQQVVRGDSAAYFCASFGGSNTGELFFGEGSRLTVL.

The chain has TRBV5-6 and TRBJ2-5; unclear D gene. Germline-derived CDR1 and CDR2 are SGHDT and YYEEEE. Trimming removed 3 bases at V and 5 bases at J, with 11 bases between. The CDR3 is 13 amino acids. CDR3 sequence (DNA): TGTGCCAGCAGCTACAAAGACCGGGAGACCCAGTACTTC. It is translated as CASSYKDRETQYF.

V usage is TRBV27 and J usage is TRBJ2-7, with 7 bases matching TRBD2. The germline gives CDR1 MNHEY, CDR2 SMNVEV (reference sequence). Germline trimming cut 2 bases from V and 0 bases from J; bases unmatched to any gene: 13. This CDR3 has 18 amino acids. The CDR3 protein is CASSLGRGLLESSYEQYF. CDR3 DNA sequence: TGTGCCAGCAGTTTAGGGAGGGGACTCCTCGAAAGCTCCTACGAGCAGTACTTC.

With respect to this clone: Other DNA sequences in the sample encode the same CDR3. V and J are TRBV5-1 and TRBJ1-3; no definite D call. This CDR3 has 14 amino acids. V lost 0 bases and J lost 2, with 6 bases in between. Germline lookup yields CDR1 SGHRS and CDR2 YFSETQ. The CDR3 spells CASSLGQTGNTIYF. The CDR3 nucleotides read TGCGCCAGCAGCTTGGGCCAAACTGGAAACACCATATATTTT.

The rearrangement links TRBV25-1 to TRBJ1-3; TRBD1 matches at 9 bases. The CDR3 is 17 amino acids. Germline CDR1 and CDR2: MGHDK and SYGVNS. V lost 2 bases, J lost 0 bases, and 5 bases stayed unmatched. The CDR3 nucleotides are TGTGCCAGCAGTGAACCCGGACAGGGGCGCTCTGGAAACACCATATATTTT. This sequence encodes CASSEPGQGRSGNTIYF.

This clone was observed once. V and J are TRBV6-4 and TRBJ1-5, with 8 bases aligning to TRBD1. With 3 bases clipped from V and 7 bases from J, the junction kept 11 bases outside the gene matches. The CDR3 runs 16 residues. Germline V lookup: CDR1 MRHNA, CDR2 SNTAGT. In DNA, the CDR3 is TGTGCCAGCAGTGAAAACCGCAGGGGGCTTAGGCAGCCCCAGCATTTT. Translating gives CASSENRRGLRQPQHF.

J is TRBJ2-2 and V is TRBV7-9; a possible D gene is TRBD1 (6 bases). There are 16 residues in the CDR3. Germline V lookup: CDR1 SEHNR, CDR2 FQNEAQ (reference sequence). V was pared by 2 bases and J by 3 bases, with 13 bases between. CDR3 nucleotides: TGTGCCAGCAGCTTACGGCAGGGGCAATACACCGGGGAGCTGTTTTTT. It encodes CASSLRQGQYTGELFF.

This clone was seen a single time. V is TRBV11-2 and J is TRBJ2-5; a possible D gene is TRBD2 (5 bases). From germline, CDR1 is SGHAT and CDR2 FQNNGV. The CDR3 contains 11 residues. V was shortened by 7 bases and J by 5 bases, with 8 bases between the two germline ends. The CDR3 protein is CASTSHETQYF. The CDR3 bases are TGTGCCAGCACTAGCCACGAGACCCAGTACTTC.

This chain joins TRBV30 and TRBJ2-1, with 13 positions matching TRBD2. The CDR3 has 15 amino acids. Trimming cost V 5 bases and J 7 bases; bases outside gene matches: 8. Germline CDR1 reads GTSNPN; CDR2 reads SVGIG (reference sequence). The CDR3 DNA reads as TGTGCCTGGCAGACTAGCGGGAGGTCGCAGAATGAGCAGTTCTTC. This encodes CAWQTSGRSQNEQFF.